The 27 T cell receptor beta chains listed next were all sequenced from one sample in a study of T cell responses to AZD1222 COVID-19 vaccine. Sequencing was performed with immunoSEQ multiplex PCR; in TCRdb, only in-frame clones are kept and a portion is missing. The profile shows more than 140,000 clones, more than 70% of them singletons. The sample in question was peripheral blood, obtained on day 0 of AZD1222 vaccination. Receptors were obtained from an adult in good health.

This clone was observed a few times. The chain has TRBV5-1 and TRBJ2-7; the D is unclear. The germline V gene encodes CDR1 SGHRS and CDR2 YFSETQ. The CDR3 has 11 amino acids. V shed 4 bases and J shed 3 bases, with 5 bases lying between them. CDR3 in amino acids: CASSQNYEQYF. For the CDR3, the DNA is TGCGCCAGCAGCCAAAACTACGAGCAGTACTTC.

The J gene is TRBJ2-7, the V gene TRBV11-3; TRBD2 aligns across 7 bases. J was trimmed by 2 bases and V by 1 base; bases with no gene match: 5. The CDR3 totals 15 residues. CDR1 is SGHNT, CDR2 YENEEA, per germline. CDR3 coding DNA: TGTGCCAGCAGCTTAGGGGGCGGGGGTCCCTACGAGCAGTACTTC. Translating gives CASSLGGGGPYEQYF.

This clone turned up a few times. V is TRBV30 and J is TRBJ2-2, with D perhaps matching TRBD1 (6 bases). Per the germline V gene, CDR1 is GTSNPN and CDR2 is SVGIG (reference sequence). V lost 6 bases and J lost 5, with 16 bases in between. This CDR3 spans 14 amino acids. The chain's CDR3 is CACSGAGDTGELFF. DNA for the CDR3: TGTGCCTGCTCCGGAGCAGGGGATACCGGGGAGCTGTTTTTT.

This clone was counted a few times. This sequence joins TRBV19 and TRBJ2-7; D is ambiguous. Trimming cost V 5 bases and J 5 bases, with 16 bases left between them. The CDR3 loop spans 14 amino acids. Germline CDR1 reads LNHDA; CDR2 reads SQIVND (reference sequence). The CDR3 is CASSPWGIKDEQYF. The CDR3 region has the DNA TGTGCCAGTAGTCCTTGGGGAATCAAGGACGAGCAGTACTTC. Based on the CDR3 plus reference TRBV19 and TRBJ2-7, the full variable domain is DGGITQSPKYLFRKEGQNVTLSCEQNLNHDAMYWYRQDPGQGLRLIYYSQIVNDFQKGDIAEGYSVSREKKESFPLTVTSAQKNPTAFYLCASSPWGIKDEQYFGPGTRLTVT.

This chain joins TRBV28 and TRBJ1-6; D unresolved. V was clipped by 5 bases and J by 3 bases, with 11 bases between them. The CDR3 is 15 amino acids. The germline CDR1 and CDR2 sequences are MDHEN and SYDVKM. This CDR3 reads CASSLPSSYNSPLHF. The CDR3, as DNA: TGTGCCAGCAGTCTTCCCTCTAGCTATAATTCACCCCTCCACTTT.

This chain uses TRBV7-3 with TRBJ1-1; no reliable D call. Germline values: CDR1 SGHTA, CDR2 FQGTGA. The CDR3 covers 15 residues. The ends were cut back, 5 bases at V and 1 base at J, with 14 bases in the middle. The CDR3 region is CASSRNVGPNTEAFF. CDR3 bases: TGTGCCAGCAGCCGTAACGTAGGCCCGAACACTGAAGCTTTCTTT.

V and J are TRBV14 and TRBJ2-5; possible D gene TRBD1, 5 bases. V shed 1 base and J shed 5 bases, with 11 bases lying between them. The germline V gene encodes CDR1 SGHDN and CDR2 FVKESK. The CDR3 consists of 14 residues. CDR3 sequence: CASSQVRNRETQYF. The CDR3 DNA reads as TGTGCCAGCAGCCAAGTTCGAAACAGGGAGACCCAGTACTTC.

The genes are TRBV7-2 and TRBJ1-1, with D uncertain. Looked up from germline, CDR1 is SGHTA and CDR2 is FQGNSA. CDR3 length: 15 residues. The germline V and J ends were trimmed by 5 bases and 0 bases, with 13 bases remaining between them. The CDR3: CASSRPRVMNTEAFF. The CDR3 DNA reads TGTGCCAGCAGCAGGCCACGGGTAATGAACACTGAAGCTTTCTTT.

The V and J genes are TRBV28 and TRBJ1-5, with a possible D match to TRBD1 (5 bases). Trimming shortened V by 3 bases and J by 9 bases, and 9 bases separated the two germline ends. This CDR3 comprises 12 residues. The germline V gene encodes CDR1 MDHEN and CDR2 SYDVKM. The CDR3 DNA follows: TGTGCCAGCAGTTTCGGGGGAAGGCCCCAGCATTTT. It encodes CASSFGGRPQHF.

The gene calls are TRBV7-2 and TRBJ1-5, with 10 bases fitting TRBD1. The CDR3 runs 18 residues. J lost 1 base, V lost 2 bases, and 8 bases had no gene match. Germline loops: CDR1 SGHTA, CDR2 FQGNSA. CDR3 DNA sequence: TGTGCCAGCAGCTTAAAAGGACAGGGGGTAGGGAGCAATCAGCCCCAGCATTTT. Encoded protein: CASSLKGQGVGSNQPQHF.

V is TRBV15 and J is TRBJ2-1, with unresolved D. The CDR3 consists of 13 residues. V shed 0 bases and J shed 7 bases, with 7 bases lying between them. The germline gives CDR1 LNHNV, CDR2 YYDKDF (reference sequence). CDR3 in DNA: TGTGCCACCAGCAGAGATTCAGAGAATGAGCAGTTCTTC. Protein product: CATSRDSENEQFF.

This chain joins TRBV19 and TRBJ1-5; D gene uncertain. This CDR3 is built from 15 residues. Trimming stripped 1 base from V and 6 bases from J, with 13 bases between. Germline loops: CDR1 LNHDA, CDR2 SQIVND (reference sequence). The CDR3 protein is CASSIARVAFQPQHF. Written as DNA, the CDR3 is TGTGCCAGTAGTATAGCTAGAGTGGCGTTTCAGCCCCAGCATTTT.

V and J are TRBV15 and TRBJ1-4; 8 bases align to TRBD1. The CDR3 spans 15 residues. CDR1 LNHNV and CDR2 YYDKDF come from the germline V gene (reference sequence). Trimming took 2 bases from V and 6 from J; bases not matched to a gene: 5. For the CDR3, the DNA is TGTGCCACCAGCAGAATAGACAGGGGTGATGAAAAACTGTTTTTT. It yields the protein CATSRIDRGDEKLFF.

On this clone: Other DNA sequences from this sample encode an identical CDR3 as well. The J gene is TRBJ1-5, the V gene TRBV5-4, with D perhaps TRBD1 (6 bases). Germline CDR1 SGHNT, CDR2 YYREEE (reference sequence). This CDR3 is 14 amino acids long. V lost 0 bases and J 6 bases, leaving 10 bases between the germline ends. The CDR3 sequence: CASSLDREGQPQHF. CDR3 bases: TGTGCCAGCAGCTTGGACAGGGAGGGTCAGCCCCAGCATTTT.

CDR3: CASSLSPGAQFNTQYF. CDR3 coding DNA: TGTGCCAGCAGTTTATCACCGGGGGCCCAATTCAATACGCAGTATTTT. The chain joins TRBV27 to TRBJ2-3; perhaps D is TRBD1 or TRBD2 (6 bases each). The CDR3 is made up of 16 amino acids. Trimming shortened V by 0 bases and J by 7 bases, and 17 bases separated the two germline ends. Germline V CDR1 and CDR2: MNHEY, SMNVEV (reference sequence).

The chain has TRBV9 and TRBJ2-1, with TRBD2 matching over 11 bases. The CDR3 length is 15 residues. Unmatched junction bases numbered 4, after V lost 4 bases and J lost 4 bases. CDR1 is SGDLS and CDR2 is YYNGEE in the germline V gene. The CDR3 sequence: CASSLLAGAYNEQFF. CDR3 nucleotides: TGTGCCAGCAGCCTACTAGCGGGAGCATACAATGAGCAGTTCTTC.

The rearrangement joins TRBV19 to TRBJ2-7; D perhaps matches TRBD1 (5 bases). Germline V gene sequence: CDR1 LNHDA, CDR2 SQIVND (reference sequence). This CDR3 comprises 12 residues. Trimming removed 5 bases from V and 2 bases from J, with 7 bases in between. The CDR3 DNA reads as TGTGCCAGTAGTCCAGGGACCTACGAGCAGTACTTC. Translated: CASSPGTYEQYF.

CDR3 sequence (DNA): TGTGCCAGCAGTGAAGGGGCTGCTGGGAACACTGAAGCTTTCTTT. It encodes CASSEGAAGNTEAFF. The V and J genes are TRBV2 and TRBJ1-1; no definite D call. Trimming left V 1 base short and J 1 base short, with 10 bases between. The CDR3 has 15 amino acids. Germline CDR1 reads SNHLY; CDR2 reads FYNNEI.

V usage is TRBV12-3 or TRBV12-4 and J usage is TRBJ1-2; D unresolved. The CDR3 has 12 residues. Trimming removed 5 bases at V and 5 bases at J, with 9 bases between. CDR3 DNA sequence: TGTGCCAGCAGTCCCCTGGAGTATGGCTACACCTTC. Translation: CASSPLEYGYTF.

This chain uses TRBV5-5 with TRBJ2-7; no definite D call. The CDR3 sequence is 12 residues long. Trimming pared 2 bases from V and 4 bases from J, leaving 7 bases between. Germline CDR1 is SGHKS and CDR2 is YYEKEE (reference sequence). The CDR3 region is CASSFLRYEQYF. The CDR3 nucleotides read TGTGCCAGCAGCTTCTTACGATACGAGCAGTACTTC.

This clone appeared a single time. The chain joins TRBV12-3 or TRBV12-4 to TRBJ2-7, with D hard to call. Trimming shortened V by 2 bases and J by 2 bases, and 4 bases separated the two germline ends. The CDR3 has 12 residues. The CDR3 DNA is TGTGCCAGCAGTTTACAGGCCTACGAGCAGTACTTC. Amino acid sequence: CASSLQAYEQYF.

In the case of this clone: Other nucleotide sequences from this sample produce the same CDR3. The CDR3 coding sequence is TGTGCCAGCAGCTCACAGGGTAACACTGAAGCTTTCTTT. This encodes CASSSQGNTEAFF. This chain uses TRBV7-9 with TRBJ1-1; maybe TRBD1 (6 bases). The CDR3 has 13 amino acids. V was shortened by 4 bases and J by 2 bases, with 8 bases between the two germline ends. The germline V gene encodes CDR1 SEHNR and CDR2 FQNEAQ (reference sequence).

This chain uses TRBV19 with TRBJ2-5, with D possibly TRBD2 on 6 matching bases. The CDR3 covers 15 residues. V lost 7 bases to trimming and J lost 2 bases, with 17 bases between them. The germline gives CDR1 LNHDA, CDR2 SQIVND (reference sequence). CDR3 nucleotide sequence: TGTGCCAGTACGGGTCGGGTAGCGGCACAAGAGACCCAGTACTTC. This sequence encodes CASTGRVAAQETQYF.

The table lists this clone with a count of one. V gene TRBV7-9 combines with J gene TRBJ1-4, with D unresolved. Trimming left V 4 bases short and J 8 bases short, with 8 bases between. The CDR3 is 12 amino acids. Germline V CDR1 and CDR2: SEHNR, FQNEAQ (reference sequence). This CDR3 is CASSSAREKLFF. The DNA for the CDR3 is TGTGCCAGCAGCTCAGCTAGGGAAAAACTGTTTTTT.

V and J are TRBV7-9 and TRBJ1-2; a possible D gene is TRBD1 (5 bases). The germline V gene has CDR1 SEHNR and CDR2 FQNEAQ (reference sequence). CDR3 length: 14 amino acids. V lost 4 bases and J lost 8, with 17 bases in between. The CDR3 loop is CASSSYRQPEGYTF. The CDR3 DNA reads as TGTGCCAGCAGCTCCTACAGACAGCCTGAGGGCTACACCTTC. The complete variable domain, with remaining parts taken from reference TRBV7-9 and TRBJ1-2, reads DTGVSQNPRHKITKRGQNVTFRCDPISEHNRLYWYRQTLGQGPEFLTYFQNEAQLEKSRLLSDRFSAERPKGSFSTLEIQRTEQGDSAMYLCASSSYRQPEGYTFGSGTRLTVV.

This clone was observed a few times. The CDR3 is CASSTGTPTYNEQFF. Here the CDR3 DNA reads TGTGCCAGCAGTACCGGGACACCGACCTACAATGAGCAGTTCTTC. The chain joins TRBV5-4 to TRBJ2-1, with D possibly being TRBD1 (6 bases). Per germline, CDR1 SGHNT and CDR2 YYREEE (reference sequence). The CDR3 has 15 amino acids. Trimming shortened V by 5 bases and J by 2 bases, and 14 bases separated the two germline ends.

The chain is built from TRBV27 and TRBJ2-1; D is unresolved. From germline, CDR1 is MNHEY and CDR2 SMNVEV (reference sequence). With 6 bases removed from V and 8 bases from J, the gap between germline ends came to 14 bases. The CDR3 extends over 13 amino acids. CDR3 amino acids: CASSATTADEQFF. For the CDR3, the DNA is TGTGCCAGCAGCGCCACTACGGCGGATGAGCAGTTCTTC.